The 18 T cell receptor beta chains given below trace back to one sample, sequenced in a study of neurological immune-mediated disorders. TCRdb reanalysed the 5' RACE reads using MiXCR and keeps one entry per CDR3 protein. The sample shows tens of thousands of distinct CDR3 sequences, over 10% of them seen only once. Time point: longitudinal time-point 2. Specimen: PBMCs. The receptors come from a female donor with HTLV-1-associated myelopathy (HAM/TSP).

This clonotype was counted ten times or more. J is TRBJ1-1 and V is TRBV6-4, with D unresolved. CDR3 size: 13 residues. Germline CDR1 is MRHNA and CDR2 is SNTAGT. The V gene lost 5 bases and the J gene lost 5 bases, with 12 bases spanning the gap. CDR3 DNA sequence: TGTGCCAGCAGTAGAGGTCCTGGTACTGAAGCTTTCTTT. Its translation is CASSRGPGTEAFF.

This clonotype was observed many times. The CDR3 sequence: CASRLEYNSPLHF. The CDR3 bases are TGCGCCAGCCGGCTCGAATATAATTCACCCCTCCACTTT. The V and J genes are TRBV5-1 and TRBJ1-6, with unresolved D. Germline V lookup: CDR1 SGHRS, CDR2 YFSETQ. Trimming shortened V by 7 bases and J by 4 bases, and 9 bases separated the two germline ends. The CDR3 spans 13 residues.

Of note for this clonotype: This could be a read error, since a much larger clone is one nucleotide away. The chain employs TRBV7-9 and TRBJ2-3; TRBD1 agrees at 9 bases. V lost 10 bases and J lost 1; bases outside the gene matches: 9. The CDR3 is 15 amino acids. Germline CDR1 is SEHNR and CDR2 is FQNEAQ (reference sequence). The CDR3: CATNLRDRGTDTQYF. CDR3 nucleotides: TGTGCCACCAACCTCCGGGACAGGGGCACAGATACGCAGTATTTT.

There are many counts of this clonotype. The junction differs from germline at one of its ends, possibly a read error. The rearrangement links TRBV15 to TRBJ2-1; 8 bases are a match to TRBD2. The CDR3 is 16 amino acids. The V gene's germline CDR1 is LNHNV and CDR2 YYDKDF (reference sequence). The CDR3 loop is CATSRDVSGGNNEQFF. CDR3 DNA: TGTGCTACCAGCAGAGATGTCAGCGGGGGCAACAATGAGCAGTTCTTC.

This clonotype was observed many times. This chain connects TRBV7-2 to TRBJ2-2, with D possibly TRBD1 on 5 matching bases. Trimming left V 6 bases short and J 4 bases short, with 9 bases between. The CDR3 has 13 amino acids. Germline V gene lookup returns CDR1 SGHTA and CDR2 FQGNSA. CDR3 region: CASRRGFTGELFF. The CDR3 nucleotides are TGTGCCAGCAGAAGGGGATTCACCGGGGAGCTGTTTTTT. The full variable domain, completed using reference TRBV7-2 and TRBJ2-2, is GAGVSQSPSNKVTEKGKDVELRCDPISGHTALYWYRQSLGQGLEFLIYFQGNSAPDKSGLPSDRFSAERTGGSVSTLTIQRTQQEDSAVYLCASRRGFTGELFFGEGSRLTVL.

This sequence joins TRBV6-5 and TRBJ1-2; D remains unclear. V was trimmed by 6 bases and J by 2 bases, leaving 4 bases between them. Germline V gene sequence: CDR1 MNHEY, CDR2 SVGAGI. The CDR3 runs to 11 residues. CDR3 loop: CASRANYGYTF. DNA for the CDR3: TGTGCCAGCAGGGCAAACTATGGCTACACCTTC.

This clonotype was detected ten times or more. This sequence joins TRBV7-2 and TRBJ2-2; a weak D match, TRBD1 (6 bases). Germline V CDR1 and CDR2: SGHTA, FQGNSA. The CDR3 has 14 residues. V lost 5 bases and J 6 bases, leaving 13 bases between the germline ends. CDR3 protein: CASSRKGGAGELFF. DNA of the CDR3: TGTGCCAGCAGCCGAAAAGGGGGTGCCGGGGAGCTGTTTTTT.

The table lists this clonotype with many counts. This chain connects TRBV7-2 to TRBJ2-3; D is uncertain. This CDR3 contains 15 residues. The germline CDR1 and CDR2 sequences are SGHTA and FQGNSA. Trimming took off 5 bases at V and 11 bases at J, with 23 bases between the two ends. The CDR3 region is CASSPHPASAELQYF. CDR3 DNA: TGTGCCAGCAGCCCCCATCCGGCGAGCGCGGAATTGCAGTATTTT.

The table lists this clonotype with many counts. V and J are TRBV12-5 and TRBJ1-5; D is unclear. Trimming removed 2 bases at V and 3 bases at J, with 8 bases between. This CDR3 region has 14 residues. CDR1 LGHNT and CDR2 FRNRAP come from the germline V gene. The CDR3 region is CASGLTNDNQPQHF. CDR3 bases: TGTGCTAGTGGTTTGACAAACGACAATCAGCCCCAGCATTTT.

In regard to this clonotype: A read error may explain this, as a much larger clone is one base away. The V gene is TRBV5-1, the J gene TRBJ2-3; D may be TRBD2 (5 bases). CDR3 length equals 14 residues. Trimming took 3 bases from V and 7 from J, leaving 15 bases between them. The germline gives CDR1 SGHRS, CDR2 YFSETQ. Here the CDR3 reads CASSSGELSHTQYF. The CDR3 DNA reads as TGCGCCAGCAGCTCCGGGGAACTTAGTCATACGCAGTATTTT.

This chain connects TRBV10-3 to TRBJ2-1, with D perhaps TRBD2 (7 bases). Germline V CDR1 and CDR2: ENHRY, SYGVKD. This CDR3 contains 14 residues. The V end was cut by 8 bases, the J end by 8 bases, with 19 bases between. CDR3 coding DNA: TGTGCCATCCACGCGGGGGCTCTACTCGATGAGCAGTTCTTC. Encoded protein: CAIHAGALLDEQFF.

Note on this clonotype: One junction end disagrees with the germline gene, perhaps due to a read error. The rearrangement links TRBV28 to TRBJ2-2; the D gene is possibly TRBD2 (6 bases). CDR1 is MDHEN and CDR2 is SYDVKM in the germline V gene. This CDR3 contains 17 residues. The CDR3 bases are TGTGCCAACAGTCTCACTAGCATAACTAAGACTGCCGGGGAGCTGTTTTTT. This encodes CANSLTSITKTAGELFF.

J is TRBJ2-1 and V is TRBV7-8, with 9 bases fitting TRBD1. CDR1 and CDR2 (germline): SGHVS, FQNEAQ. The CDR3 extends over 15 amino acids. The J segment lost 12 bases and the V segment lost 0 bases, leaving 9 bases of the junction unmatched. DNA for the CDR3: TGTGCCAGCAGCTTAGCCGGGACAGGGAGAGGTGCGCAGTTCTTC. Translated, it gives CASSLAGTGRGAQFF.

This clonotype was counted many times. The chain uses TRBV12-3 or TRBV12-4 and TRBJ2-5; no clear D. This CDR3 is built from 12 residues. V gave up 6 bases and J gave up 5 bases, with 10 bases separating them. The CDR3 DNA sequence: TGTGCCAGCAGCTTCGTTAGGGAGACCCAGTACTTC. It codes for CASSFVRETQYF.

This clonotype appeared many times. The chain uses TRBV5-1 and TRBJ2-7, with a tentative D call TRBD2 (6 bases). The CDR3 is 18 residues long. Germline-derived CDR1 and CDR2 are SGHRS and YFSETQ. The V gene lost 0 bases and the J gene lost 2 bases, with 21 bases spanning the gap. CDR3 sequence reads: CASSLGLTRDFGPYEQYF. CDR3 in DNA: TGCGCCAGCAGCTTGGGCCTAACGCGGGACTTCGGGCCCTACGAGCAGTACTTC.

The sample holds many counts of this clonotype. The rearrangement uses TRBV27 and TRBJ2-4; 8 bases map to TRBD2. The CDR3 contains 15 residues. V dropped 4 bases and J dropped 5; count of bases not matched to a gene: 7. Germline values: CDR1 MNHEY, CDR2 SMNVEV (reference sequence). CDR3: CASSYYGGAQNIQYF. CDR3 in DNA: TGTGCCAGCAGTTATTACGGGGGGGCCCAAAACATTCAGTACTTC.

This clonotype was observed many times. This sequence joins TRBV12-3 or TRBV12-4 and TRBJ1-2; D call uncertain. CDR3 length: 13 residues. Trimming removed 4 bases from V and 4 bases from J, with 10 bases in between. The CDR3 DNA reads as TGTGCCAGCAGTTACGGACGGGGCTATGGCTACACCTTC. Its protein product is CASSYGRGYGYTF.

The V and J genes are TRBV7-2 and TRBJ1-3; a weak D match, TRBD1 (5 bases). Trimming left V 5 bases short and J 3 bases short, with 11 bases between. Germline values: CDR1 SGHTA, CDR2 FQGNSA. The CDR3 consists of 14 residues. The CDR3 reads CASSRGLLGNTIYF. CDR3 in DNA: TGTGCCAGCAGCCGGGGACTCCTTGGAAACACCATATATTTT.